These 19 T cell receptor beta chains were all obtained from the same sample, sequenced in a study of blood T cell repertoires in COVID-19. Produced via immunoSEQ multiplex PCR; TCRdb's table is partial and in-frame only. The sample lists about 310,000 clones, roughly 89% occurring once. Sample: peripheral blood. All receptors come from a middle-aged woman with COVID-19, enrolled during active disease.

The gene calls are TRBV18 and TRBJ1-1; D is perhaps TRBD1 (6 bases). Trimming pared 4 bases from V and 1 base from J, leaving 13 bases between. Germline V gene data show CDR1 as KGHSH and CDR2 as LQKENI. The CDR3 is 15 amino acids. CDR3 nucleotides: TGTGCCAGCTCACTAGGTGGACAGTCGAACACTGAAGCTTTCTTT. It encodes CASSLGGQSNTEAFF.

The chain combines TRBV19 with TRBJ2-3; 11 bases agree with TRBD1. Unmatched junction bases numbered 8, after V lost 7 bases and J lost 5 bases. This CDR3 contains 15 residues. Germline V gene lookup returns CDR1 LNHDA and CDR2 SQIVND (reference sequence). The DNA of the CDR3 is TGTGCCAGTACCGGACAGGGGGCGAATGAAGATACGCAGTATTTT. This translates into CASTGQGANEDTQYF.

The V call is TRBV6-2 or TRBV6-3, the J call TRBJ1-5, with D tentatively TRBD1 (5 bases). Per the germline V gene, CDR1 is MNHEY and CDR2 is SVGEGT. This CDR3 contains 15 residues. V was clipped by 6 bases and J by 6 bases, with 18 bases between them. The chain's CDR3 is CASSAWKGPLQPQHF. CDR3 nucleotide sequence: TGTGCCAGCAGCGCGTGGAAGGGGCCGCTTCAGCCCCAGCATTTT.

J is TRBJ1-4 and V is TRBV18, with D unclear. Deletions cut 2 bases from V and 5 bases from J, with 12 bases between. CDR1 and CDR2 from the germline V gene are KGHSH and LQKENI. The CDR3 extends over 15 amino acids. CDR3 coding DNA: TGTGCCAGCTCACCATCCACTGAACCCAATGAAAAACTGTTTTTT. It encodes CASSPSTEPNEKLFF.

The V and J genes are TRBV5-6 and TRBJ2-7; 8 bases match TRBD1. The CDR3 covers 15 residues. The junction had 7 bases not matched to a gene; V was cut back by 4 bases and J by 1 base. Germline V gene sequence: CDR1 SGHDT, CDR2 YYEEEE. This CDR3 reads CASSPGTGRSYEQYF. Here the CDR3 DNA reads TGTGCCAGCAGCCCCGGGACAGGACGTTCCTACGAGCAGTACTTC.

The J gene is TRBJ1-6, the V gene TRBV19; TRBD1 matches at 7 bases. The CDR3 sequence is 17 residues long. The J segment lost 6 bases and the V segment lost 4 bases, leaving 12 bases of the junction unmatched. Germline-derived CDR1 and CDR2 are LNHDA and SQIVND (reference sequence). The CDR3 spells CASSTVGRGFRNSPLHF. CDR3 coding DNA: TGTGCCAGTAGTACGGTGGGCAGGGGGTTTCGTAATTCACCCCTCCACTTT.

V is TRBV6-5 and J is TRBJ1-5, with D unclear. CDR3 length equals 15 residues. V shed 6 bases and J shed 0 bases, with 12 bases lying between them. CDR1 MNHEY and CDR2 SVGAGI come from the germline V gene. This CDR3 is CASRSPNDSNQPQHF. The DNA for the CDR3 is TGTGCCAGCAGGTCGCCTAACGATAGCAATCAGCCCCAGCATTTT.

The chain links TRBV27 to TRBJ1-2, with no clear D. The germline CDR1 and CDR2 sequences are MNHEY and SMNVEV (reference sequence). This CDR3 region has 12 residues. V lost 4 bases to trimming and J lost 9 bases, with 12 bases between them. Here the CDR3 DNA reads TGTGCCAGCAGTTCTACGGGGATGAGCTACACCTTC. Protein sequence: CASSSTGMSYTF.

This clone was counted once. The chain combines TRBV7-9 with TRBJ1-4; TRBD1 matches 11 bases. From germline, CDR1 is SEHNR and CDR2 FQNEAQ (reference sequence). The J segment lost 4 bases and the V segment lost 5 bases, leaving 12 bases of the junction unmatched. This CDR3 region has 18 residues. The CDR3 sequence is CASSRSDRGRILNEKLFF. The CDR3 nucleotides are TGTGCCAGCAGCCGATCGGACAGGGGGCGGATTCTTAATGAAAAACTGTTTTTT.

This CDR3 reads CASRLTGFSEQFF. The CDR3 DNA is TGTGCCAGCAGACTTACAGGGTTCAGTGAGCAGTTCTTC. This chain links TRBV7-2 with TRBJ2-1; D is possibly TRBD1 (6 bases). The V gene lost 6 bases and the J gene lost 9 bases, with 15 bases spanning the gap. Germline CDR1 and CDR2: SGHTA and FQGNSA. The CDR3 spans 13 residues.

This sequence joins TRBV5-6 and TRBJ1-5; TRBD1 might be the D (5 bases). V was shortened by 0 bases and J by 6 bases, with 16 bases between the two germline ends. This CDR3 has 16 amino acids. Germline V gene lookup returns CDR1 SGHDT and CDR2 YYEEEE. CDR3 coding DNA: TGTGCCAGCAGCTTGGGGCGGGGCAGGGTCTTTCAGCCCCAGCATTTT. Protein: CASSLGRGRVFQPQHF. The whole variable domain, filled in from reference TRBV5-6 and TRBJ1-5, reads DAGVTQSPTHLIKTRGQQVTLRCSPKSGHDTVSWYQQALGQGPQFIFQYYEEEERQRGNFPDRFSGHQFPNYSSELNVNALLLGDSALYLCASSLGRGRVFQPQHFGDGTRLSIL.

The chain combines TRBV5-6 with TRBJ1-2, with a possible D match to TRBD1 (5 bases). The germline V gene encodes CDR1 SGHDT and CDR2 YYEEEE. V was shortened by 0 bases and J by 5 bases, with 17 bases between the two germline ends. CDR3 length equals 16 residues. The DNA for the CDR3 is TGTGCCAGCAGCTTGGTTCGGACCGCGGGGCGGTATGGCTACACCTTC. It is translated as CASSLVRTAGRYGYTF.

The V gene is TRBV5-5, the J gene TRBJ2-7; possibly TRBD1 for D (5 bases). V was shortened by 1 base and J by 5 bases, with 19 bases between the two germline ends. This CDR3 contains 16 residues. Germline V gene lookup returns CDR1 SGHKS and CDR2 YYEKEE (reference sequence). The CDR3 sequence: CASSLTPRALRDEQYF. CDR3 bases: TGTGCCAGCAGCTTGACCCCCAGGGCGTTAAGGGACGAGCAGTACTTC.

The chain couples TRBV18 to TRBJ2-3; the match to TRBD1 covers 9 bases. Germline CDR1 KGHSH, CDR2 LQKENI. This CDR3 region has 16 residues. The V segment lost 4 bases and the J segment 0 bases; nucleotides outside the gene matches: 5. CDR3 residues: CASSLLGQGSTDTQYF. The CDR3 DNA sequence: TGTGCCAGCTCACTGCTGGGACAGGGTAGCACAGATACGCAGTATTTT.

The V gene is TRBV15, the J gene TRBJ2-2; D might be TRBD2 (6 bases). The CDR3 has 15 amino acids. Germline CDR1 LNHNV, CDR2 YYDKDF (reference sequence). Trimming removed 5 bases at V and 2 bases at J, with 12 bases between. The CDR3 sequence is CATSLGGDNTGELFF. As DNA, the CDR3 is TGTGCCACCAGCCTAGGAGGGGACAACACCGGGGAGCTGTTTTTT.

The rearrangement links TRBV7-2 to TRBJ2-7; D is perhaps TRBD2 (6 bases). The V end lost 5 bases, the J end lost 1 base, and 12 bases lay between the germline ends. Germline V gives CDR1 SGHTA, CDR2 FQGNSA. The CDR3 covers 14 residues. CDR3 coding DNA: TGTGCCAGCAGCAGGGACGGAGGGTCCTACGAGCAGTACTTC. This encodes CASSRDGGSYEQYF.

This CDR3 reads CASGSAGINTEAFF. DNA for the CDR3: TGTGCCAGCGGCTCGGCGGGGATTAACACTGAAGCTTTCTTT. The chain employs TRBV27 and TRBJ1-1; D remains unclear. CDR3 length: 14 residues. CDR1 is MNHEY and CDR2 is SMNVEV in the germline V gene (reference sequence). V shed 8 bases and J shed 2 bases, with 15 bases lying between them.

This rearrangement joins TRBV7-2 to TRBJ1-2; TRBD1 is a possible D gene (6 bases). The V gene's germline CDR1 is SGHTA and CDR2 FQGNSA. This CDR3 comprises 14 residues. V was clipped by 5 bases and J by 8 bases, with 18 bases between them. CDR3 in amino acids: CASSPSMGALGYTF. DNA of the CDR3: TGTGCCAGCAGCCCATCTATGGGGGCCTTAGGCTACACCTTC. Together with reference TRBV7-2 and TRBJ1-2, the CDR3 gives the full variable domain: GAGVSQSPSNKVTEKGKDVELRCDPISGHTALYWYRQSLGQGLEFLIYFQGNSAPDKSGLPSDRFSAERTGGSVSTLTIQRTQQEDSAVYLCASSPSMGALGYTFGSGTRLTVV.

This rearrangement joins TRBV4-3 to TRBJ1-2, with TRBD1 as a possible D gene (5 bases). Per the germline V gene, CDR1 is LGHNA and CDR2 is YSLEER. Between the trimmed V and J ends, which lost 4 bases and 2 bases, there was a span of 11 bases. The CDR3 totals 14 residues. Here the CDR3 reads CASSPRRGNYGYTF. The CDR3 nucleotides are TGCGCCAGCAGCCCCCGCCGGGGGAACTATGGCTACACCTTC.